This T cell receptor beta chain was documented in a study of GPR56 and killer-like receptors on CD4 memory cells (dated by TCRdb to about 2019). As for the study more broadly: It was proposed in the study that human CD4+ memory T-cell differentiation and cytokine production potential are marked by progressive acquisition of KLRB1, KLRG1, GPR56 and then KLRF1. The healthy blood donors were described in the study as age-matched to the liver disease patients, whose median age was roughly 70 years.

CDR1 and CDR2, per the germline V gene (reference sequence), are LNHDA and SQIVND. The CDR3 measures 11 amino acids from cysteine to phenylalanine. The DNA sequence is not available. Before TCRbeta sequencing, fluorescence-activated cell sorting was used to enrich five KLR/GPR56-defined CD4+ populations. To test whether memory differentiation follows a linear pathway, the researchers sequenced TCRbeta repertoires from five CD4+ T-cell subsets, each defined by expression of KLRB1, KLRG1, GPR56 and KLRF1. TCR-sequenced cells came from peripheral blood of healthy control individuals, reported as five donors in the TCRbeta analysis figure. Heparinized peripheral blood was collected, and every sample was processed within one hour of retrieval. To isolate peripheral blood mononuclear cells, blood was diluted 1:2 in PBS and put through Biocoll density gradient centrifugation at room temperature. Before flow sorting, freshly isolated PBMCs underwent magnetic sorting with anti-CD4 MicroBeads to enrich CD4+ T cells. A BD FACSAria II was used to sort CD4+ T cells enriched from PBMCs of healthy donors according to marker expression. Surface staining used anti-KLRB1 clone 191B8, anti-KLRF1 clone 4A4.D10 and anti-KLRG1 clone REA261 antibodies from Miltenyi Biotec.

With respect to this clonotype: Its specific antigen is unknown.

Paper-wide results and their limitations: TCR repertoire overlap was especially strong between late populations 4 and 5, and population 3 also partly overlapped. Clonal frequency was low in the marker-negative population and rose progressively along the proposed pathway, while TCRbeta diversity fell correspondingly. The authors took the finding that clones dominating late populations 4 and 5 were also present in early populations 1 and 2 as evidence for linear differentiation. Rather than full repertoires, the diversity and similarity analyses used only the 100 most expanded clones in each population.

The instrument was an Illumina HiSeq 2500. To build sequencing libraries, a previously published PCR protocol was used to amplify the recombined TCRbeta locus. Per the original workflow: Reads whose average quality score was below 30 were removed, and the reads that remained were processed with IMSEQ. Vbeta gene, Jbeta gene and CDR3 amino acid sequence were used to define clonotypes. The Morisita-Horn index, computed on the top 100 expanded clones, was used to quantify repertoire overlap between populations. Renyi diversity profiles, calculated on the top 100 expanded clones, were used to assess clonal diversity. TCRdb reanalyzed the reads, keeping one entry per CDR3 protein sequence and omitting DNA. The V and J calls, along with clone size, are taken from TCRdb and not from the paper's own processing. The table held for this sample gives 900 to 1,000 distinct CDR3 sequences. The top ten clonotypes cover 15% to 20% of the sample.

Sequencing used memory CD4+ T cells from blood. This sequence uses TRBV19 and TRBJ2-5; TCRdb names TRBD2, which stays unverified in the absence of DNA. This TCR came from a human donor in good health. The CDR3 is CASRAGETQYF.